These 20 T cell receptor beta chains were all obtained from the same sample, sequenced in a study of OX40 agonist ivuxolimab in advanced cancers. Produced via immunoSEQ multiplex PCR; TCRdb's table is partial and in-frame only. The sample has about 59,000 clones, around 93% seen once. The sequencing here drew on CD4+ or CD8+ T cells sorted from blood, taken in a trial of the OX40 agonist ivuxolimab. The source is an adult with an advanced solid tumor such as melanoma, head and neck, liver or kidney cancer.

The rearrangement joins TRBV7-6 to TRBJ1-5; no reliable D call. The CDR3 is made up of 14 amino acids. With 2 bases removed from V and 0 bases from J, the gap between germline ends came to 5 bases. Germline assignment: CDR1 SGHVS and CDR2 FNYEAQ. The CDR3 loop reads CASSLRGSNQPQHF. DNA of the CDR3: TGTGCCAGCAGCTTACGGGGTAGCAATCAGCCCCAGCATTTT.

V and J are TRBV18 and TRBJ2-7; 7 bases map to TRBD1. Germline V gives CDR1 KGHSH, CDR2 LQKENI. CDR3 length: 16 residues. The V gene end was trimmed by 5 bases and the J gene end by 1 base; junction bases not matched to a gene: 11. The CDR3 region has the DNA TGTGCCAGCTCAGACAGGGTCGGGTACGGGTCCTACGAGCAGTACTTC. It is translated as CASSDRVGYGSYEQYF.

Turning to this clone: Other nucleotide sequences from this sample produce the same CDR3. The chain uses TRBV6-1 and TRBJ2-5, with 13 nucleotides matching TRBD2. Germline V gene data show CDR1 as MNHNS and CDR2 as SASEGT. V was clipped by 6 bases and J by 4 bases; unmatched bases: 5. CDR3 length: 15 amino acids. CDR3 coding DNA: TGTGCCAGCAGGGCACTAGCGGGAGGGGCAGAGACCCAGTACTTC. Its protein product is CASRALAGGAETQYF.

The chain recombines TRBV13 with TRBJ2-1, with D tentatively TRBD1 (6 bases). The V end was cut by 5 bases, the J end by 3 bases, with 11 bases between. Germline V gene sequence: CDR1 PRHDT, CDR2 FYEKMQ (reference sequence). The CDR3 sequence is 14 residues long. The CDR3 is CASSPGDNYNEQFF. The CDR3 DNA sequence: TGTGCCAGCAGCCCAGGGGACAACTACAATGAGCAGTTCTTC.

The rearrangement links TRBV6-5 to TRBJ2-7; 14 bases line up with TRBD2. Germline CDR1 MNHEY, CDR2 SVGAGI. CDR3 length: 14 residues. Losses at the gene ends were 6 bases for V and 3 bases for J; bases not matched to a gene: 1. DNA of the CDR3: TGTGCCAGCAGCGGACTAGCGGGAGGCTACGAGCAGTACGTC. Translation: CASSGLAGGYEQYV.

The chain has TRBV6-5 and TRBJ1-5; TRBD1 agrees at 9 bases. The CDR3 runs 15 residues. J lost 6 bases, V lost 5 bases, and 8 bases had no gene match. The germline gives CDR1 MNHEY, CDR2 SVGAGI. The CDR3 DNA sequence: TGTGCCAGCAGTAAAACAGGGGGCAAGAGTCAGCCCCAGCATTTT. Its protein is CASSKTGGKSQPQHF.

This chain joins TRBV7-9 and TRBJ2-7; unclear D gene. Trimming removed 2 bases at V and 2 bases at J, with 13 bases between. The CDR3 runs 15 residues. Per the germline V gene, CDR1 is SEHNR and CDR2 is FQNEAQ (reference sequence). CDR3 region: CASSLIGRRPYEQYF. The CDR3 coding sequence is TGTGCCAGCAGCTTAATTGGCAGAAGGCCCTACGAGCAGTACTTC.

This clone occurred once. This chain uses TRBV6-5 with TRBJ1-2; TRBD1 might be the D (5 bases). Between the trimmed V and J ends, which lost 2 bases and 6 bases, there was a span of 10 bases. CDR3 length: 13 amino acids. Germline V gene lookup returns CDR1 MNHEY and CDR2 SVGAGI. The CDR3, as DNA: TGTGCCAGCAGTTACGCAGGGTCGAATGGCTACACCTTC. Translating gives CASSYAGSNGYTF.

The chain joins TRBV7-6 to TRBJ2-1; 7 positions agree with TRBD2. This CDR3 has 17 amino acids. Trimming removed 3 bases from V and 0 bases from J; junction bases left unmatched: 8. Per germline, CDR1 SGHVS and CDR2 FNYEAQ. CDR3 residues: CASSLLGLRSSYNEQFF. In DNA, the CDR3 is TGTGCCAGCAGCTTGCTGGGACTAAGAAGCTCCTACAATGAGCAGTTCTTC.

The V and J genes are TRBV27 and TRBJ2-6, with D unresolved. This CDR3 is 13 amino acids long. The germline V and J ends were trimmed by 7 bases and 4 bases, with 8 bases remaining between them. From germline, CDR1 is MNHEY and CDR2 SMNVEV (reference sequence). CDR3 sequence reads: CASTTRGANVLTF. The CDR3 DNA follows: TGTGCCAGCACCACCCGCGGGGCCAACGTCCTGACTTTC. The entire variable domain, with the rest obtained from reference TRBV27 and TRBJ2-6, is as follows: EAQVTQNPRYLITVTGKKLTVTCSQNMNHEYMSWYRQDPGLGLRQIYYSMNVEVTDKGDVPEGYKVSRKEKRNFPLILESPSPNQTSLYFCASTTRGANVLTFGAGSRLTVL.

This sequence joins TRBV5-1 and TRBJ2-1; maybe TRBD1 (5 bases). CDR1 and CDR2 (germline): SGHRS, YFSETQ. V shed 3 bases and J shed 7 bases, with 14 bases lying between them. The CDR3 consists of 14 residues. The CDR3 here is CASSSTYRRNEQFF. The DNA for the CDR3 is TGCGCCAGCAGCTCGACCTACAGGCGGAATGAGCAGTTCTTC.

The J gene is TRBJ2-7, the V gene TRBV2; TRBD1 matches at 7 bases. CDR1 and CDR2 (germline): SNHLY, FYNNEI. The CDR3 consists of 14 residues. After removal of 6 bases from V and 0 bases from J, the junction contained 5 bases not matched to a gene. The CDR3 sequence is CASSSRDSSYEQYV. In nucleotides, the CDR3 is TGTGCCAGCAGCTCCCGGGACAGCTCCTACGAGCAGTACGTC.

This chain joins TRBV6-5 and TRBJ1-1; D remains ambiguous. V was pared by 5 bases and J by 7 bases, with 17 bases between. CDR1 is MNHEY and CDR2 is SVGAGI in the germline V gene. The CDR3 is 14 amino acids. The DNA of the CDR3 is TGTGCCAGCAGTCCCCAGCGTGAACACTTTGAAGCTTTCTTT. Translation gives CASSPQREHFEAFF.

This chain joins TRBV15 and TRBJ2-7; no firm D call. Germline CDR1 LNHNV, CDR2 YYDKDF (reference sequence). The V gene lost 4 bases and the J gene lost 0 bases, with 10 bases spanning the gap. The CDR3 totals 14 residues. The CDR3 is CATSNARSSYEQYF. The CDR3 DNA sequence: TGTGCCACCAGCAACGCCCGGAGCTCCTACGAGCAGTACTTC.

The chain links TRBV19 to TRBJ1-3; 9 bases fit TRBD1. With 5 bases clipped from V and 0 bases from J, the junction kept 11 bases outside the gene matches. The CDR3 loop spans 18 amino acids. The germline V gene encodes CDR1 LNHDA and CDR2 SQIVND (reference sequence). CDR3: CASSVGTGFQSSGNTIYF. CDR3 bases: TGTGCCAGTAGTGTCGGGACAGGGTTTCAAAGCTCTGGAAACACCATATATTTT.

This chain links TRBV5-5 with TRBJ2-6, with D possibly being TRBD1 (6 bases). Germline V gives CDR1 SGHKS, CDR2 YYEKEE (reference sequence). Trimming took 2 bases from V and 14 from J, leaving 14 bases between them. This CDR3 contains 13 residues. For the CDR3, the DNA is TGTGCCAGCAGCTTTAACACAGGGAAAATCCTGACTTTC. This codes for CASSFNTGKILTF.

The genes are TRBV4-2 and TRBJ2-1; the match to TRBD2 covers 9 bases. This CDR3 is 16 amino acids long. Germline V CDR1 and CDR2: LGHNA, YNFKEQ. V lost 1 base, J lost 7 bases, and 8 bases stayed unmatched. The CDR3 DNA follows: TGTGCCAGCAGCCAAGTACTGGCGGGAGGGGGGAATGAGCAGTTCTTC. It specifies CASSQVLAGGGNEQFF.

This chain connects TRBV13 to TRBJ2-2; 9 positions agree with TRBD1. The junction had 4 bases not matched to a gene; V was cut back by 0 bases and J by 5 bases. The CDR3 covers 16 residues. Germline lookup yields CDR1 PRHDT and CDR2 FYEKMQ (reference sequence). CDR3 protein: CASSLGPGTGTGELFF. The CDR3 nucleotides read TGTGCCAGCAGCTTAGGCCCCGGGACAGGGACCGGGGAGCTGTTTTTT.

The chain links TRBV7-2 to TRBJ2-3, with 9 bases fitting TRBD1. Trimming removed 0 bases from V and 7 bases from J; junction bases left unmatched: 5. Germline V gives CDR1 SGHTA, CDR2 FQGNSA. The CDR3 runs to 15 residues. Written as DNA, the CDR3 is TGTGCCAGCAGCTTAGCCGGGACAGGGTTGAATACGCAGTATTTT. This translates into CASSLAGTGLNTQYF.

Written as DNA, the CDR3 is TGTGCCAGCGGAACGTACGGGGGAGACACCGGGGAGCTGTTTTTT. Its protein product is CASGTYGGDTGELFF. V usage is TRBV28 and J usage is TRBJ2-2, with D tentatively TRBD2 (6 bases). The CDR3 length is 15 residues. Germline V CDR1 and CDR2: MDHEN, SYDVKM. V was cut by 8 bases and J by 3 bases, with 16 bases left in between.